This passage covers 4 T cell receptor beta chains from one sample sequenced in a study of a mutant IDH1 vaccine in newly diagnosed glioma. Profiled with immunoSEQ multiplex PCR; TCRdb holds only in-frame clones, not every one. This sample carries tens of thousands of clones, under 90% of them seen once, and the ten largest clones take approximately 6.1%. Their antigens remain unidentified. Time point indicated: week 11, during vaccination. All doses held 300 ug of mutant IDH1 20-mer peptide, with topical imiquimod. The sequencing here drew on PBMCs, taken from a glioma patient whose treatment included an IDH1 peptide vaccine. The receptors here all came from a man in his forties or fifties with glioma.

CDR3 in DNA: TGCGCCAGCAGCCCCACAGGAGTGGAGACCCAGTACTTC. Protein product: CASSPTGVETQYF. The chain combines TRBV4-1 with TRBJ2-5, with D possibly matching TRBD1 (5 bases). Deletions cut 4 bases from V and 5 bases from J, with 11 bases between. The CDR3 is 13 amino acids. Germline CDR1 MGHRA, CDR2 YSYEKL.

The V and J genes are TRBV18 and TRBJ1-1; D may be TRBD1 (5 bases). Trimming removed 1 base at V and 12 bases at J, with 12 bases between. The CDR3 consists of 12 residues. Germline V gene data show CDR1 as KGHSH and CDR2 as LQKENI. CDR3 in amino acids: CASSPRGGWTFF. The CDR3 coding sequence is TGTGCCAGCTCACCACGGGGGGGTTGGACTTTCTTT.

V and J are TRBV4-1 and TRBJ1-4; 9 bases are a match to TRBD1. The CDR3 length is 14 residues. Germline V gives CDR1 MGHRA, CDR2 YSYEKL. The trim removed 4 bases at V and 7 bases at J, leaving 4 bases unmatched. The CDR3 is CASSLQGAREKLFF. CDR3 in DNA: TGCGCCAGCAGCCTACAGGGGGCGCGTGAAAAACTGTTTTTT.

V usage is TRBV7-2 and J usage is TRBJ2-7; D is perhaps TRBD1 or TRBD2 (5 bases each). The V and J ends lost 5 bases and 0 bases respectively, with 14 bases between them. Germline CDR1 SGHTA, CDR2 FQGNSA. CDR3 length equals 15 residues. The CDR3: CASSDSGLSSYEQYF. The DNA of the CDR3 is TGTGCCAGCAGCGACAGCGGTTTGAGCTCCTACGAGCAGTACTTC. The variable domain in full, completed from reference TRBV7-2 and TRBJ2-7, reads GAGVSQSPSNKVTEKGKDVELRCDPISGHTALYWYRQSLGQGLEFLIYFQGNSAPDKSGLPSDRFSAERTGGSVSTLTIQRTQQEDSAVYLCASSDSGLSSYEQYFGPGTRLTVT.